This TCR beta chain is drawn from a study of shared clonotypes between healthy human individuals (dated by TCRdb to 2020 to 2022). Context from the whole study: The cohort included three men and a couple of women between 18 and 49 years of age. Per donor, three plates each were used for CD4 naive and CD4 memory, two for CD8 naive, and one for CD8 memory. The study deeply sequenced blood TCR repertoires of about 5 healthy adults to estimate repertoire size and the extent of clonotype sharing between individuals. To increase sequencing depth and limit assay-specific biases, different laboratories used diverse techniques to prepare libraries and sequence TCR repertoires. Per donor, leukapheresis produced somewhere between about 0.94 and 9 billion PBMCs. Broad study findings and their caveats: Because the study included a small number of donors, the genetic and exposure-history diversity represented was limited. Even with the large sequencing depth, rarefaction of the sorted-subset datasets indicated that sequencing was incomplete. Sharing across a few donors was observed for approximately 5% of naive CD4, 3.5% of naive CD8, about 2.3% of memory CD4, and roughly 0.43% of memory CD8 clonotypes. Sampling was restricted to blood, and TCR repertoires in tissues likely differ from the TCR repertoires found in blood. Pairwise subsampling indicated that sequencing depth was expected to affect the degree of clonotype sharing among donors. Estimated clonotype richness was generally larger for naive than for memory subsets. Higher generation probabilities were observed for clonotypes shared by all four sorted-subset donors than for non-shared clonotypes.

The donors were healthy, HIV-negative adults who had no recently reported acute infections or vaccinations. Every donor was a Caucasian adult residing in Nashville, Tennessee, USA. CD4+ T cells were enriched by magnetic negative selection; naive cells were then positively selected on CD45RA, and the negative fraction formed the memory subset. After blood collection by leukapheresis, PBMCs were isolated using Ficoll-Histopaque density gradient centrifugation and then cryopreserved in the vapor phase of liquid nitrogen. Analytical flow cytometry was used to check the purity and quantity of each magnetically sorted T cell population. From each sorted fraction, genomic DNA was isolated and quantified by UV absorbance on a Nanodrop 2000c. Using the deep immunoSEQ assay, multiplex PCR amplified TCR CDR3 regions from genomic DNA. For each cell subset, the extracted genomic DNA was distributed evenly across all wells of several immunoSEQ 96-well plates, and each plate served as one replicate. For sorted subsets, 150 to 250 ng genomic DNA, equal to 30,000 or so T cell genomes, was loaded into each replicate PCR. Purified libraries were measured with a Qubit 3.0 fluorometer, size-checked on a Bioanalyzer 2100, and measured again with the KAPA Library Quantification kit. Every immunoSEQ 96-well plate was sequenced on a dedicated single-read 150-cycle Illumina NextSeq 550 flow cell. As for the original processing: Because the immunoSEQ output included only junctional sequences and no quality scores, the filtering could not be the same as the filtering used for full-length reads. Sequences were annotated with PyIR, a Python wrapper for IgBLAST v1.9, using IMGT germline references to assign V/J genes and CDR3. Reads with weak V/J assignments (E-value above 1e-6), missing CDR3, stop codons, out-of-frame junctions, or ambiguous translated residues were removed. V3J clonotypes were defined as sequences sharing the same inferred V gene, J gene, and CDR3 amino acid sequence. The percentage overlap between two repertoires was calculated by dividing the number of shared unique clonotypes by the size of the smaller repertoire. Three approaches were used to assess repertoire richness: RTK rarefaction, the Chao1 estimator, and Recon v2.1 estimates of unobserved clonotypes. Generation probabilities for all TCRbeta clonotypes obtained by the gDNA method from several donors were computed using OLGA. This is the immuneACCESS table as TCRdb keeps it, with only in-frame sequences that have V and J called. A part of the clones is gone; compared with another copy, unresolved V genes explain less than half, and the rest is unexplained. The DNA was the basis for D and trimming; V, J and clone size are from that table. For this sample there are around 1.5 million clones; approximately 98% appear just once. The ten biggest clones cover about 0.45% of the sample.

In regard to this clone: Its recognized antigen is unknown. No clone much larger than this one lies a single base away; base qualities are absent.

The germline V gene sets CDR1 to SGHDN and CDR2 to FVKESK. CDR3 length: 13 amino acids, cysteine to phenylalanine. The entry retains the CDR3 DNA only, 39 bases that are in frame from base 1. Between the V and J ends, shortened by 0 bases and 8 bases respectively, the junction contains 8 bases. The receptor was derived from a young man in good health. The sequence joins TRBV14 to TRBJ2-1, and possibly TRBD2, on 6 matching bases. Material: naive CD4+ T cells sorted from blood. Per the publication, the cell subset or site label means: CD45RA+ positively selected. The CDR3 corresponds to CASSQELADEQFF. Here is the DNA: TGTGCCAGCAGCCAAGAACTAGCCGATGAGCAGTTCTTC.